This T cell receptor beta chain appears in the sequencing data of a study of graft-versus-host responses after intestinal transplantation. A remark on this clone: Its antigen is unknown.

Libraries were prepared by immunoSEQ multiplex PCR; TCRdb keeps only in-frame clonotypes and omits some of them. The sample consists of around 93,000 clones, approximately 90% of them appearing once. The receptor was derived from a human donor who received an intestinal transplant. The sample consisted of unstimulated CD8+ T cells sorted from spleen or lymph node cells, taken before intestinal transplant.

The CDR3 sequence is CASAGDRVNQPQHF. The CDR3 nucleotides are TGTGCCAGCGCGGGGGACAGGGTGAATCAGCCCCAGCATTTT. J is TRBJ1-5 and V is TRBV28; TRBD1 aligns across 9 bases. The J segment lost 4 bases and the V segment lost 8 bases, leaving 6 bases of the junction unmatched. CDR3 length equals 14 residues. In germline, CDR1 is MDHEN, CDR2 SYDVKM.